Listed here are 22 T cell receptor beta chains from one sample, sequenced in a study of control samples from healthy donors and cancer patients. TCRdb's copy holds only in-frame clones and misses some; the assay was immunoSEQ multiplex PCR. This sample has 90,000 to 130,000 clones, with roughly 90% found just once. The specimen was PBMCs. The receptors stem from a woman aged 55-70 years with lung cancer.

The chain employs TRBV7-2 and TRBJ1-4; TRBD1 matches at 9 bases. V trimming: 4 bases; J trimming: 7 bases; junction bases outside the gene matches: 7. CDR3 length: 15 amino acids. Germline loops: CDR1 SGHTA, CDR2 FQGNSA. CDR3 in DNA: TGTGCCAGCAGCTCATTGGGACAGGGCGGTGAAAAACTGTTTTTT. It yields the protein CASSSLGQGGEKLFF.

The chain has TRBV6-5 and TRBJ2-3, with D perhaps TRBD2 (5 bases). With 4 bases removed from V and 0 bases from J, the gap between germline ends came to 14 bases. CDR3 length: 16 amino acids. CDR1 and CDR2 from the germline V gene are MNHEY and SVGAGI. The DNA of the CDR3 is TGTGCCAGCAGTTTCCCGCCAGCGGCTAGCACAGATACGCAGTATTTT. Its protein is CASSFPPAASTDTQYF.

The V call is TRBV19, the J call TRBJ1-1; D call uncertain. Trimming removed 3 bases from V and 1 base from J, with 9 bases in between. The CDR3 loop spans 14 amino acids. Germline V CDR1 and CDR2: LNHDA, SQIVND (reference sequence). CDR3 loop: CASSMNGQNTEAFF. The CDR3 DNA follows: TGTGCCAGTAGTATGAACGGGCAGAACACTGAAGCTTTCTTT. Supplemented by reference TRBV19 and TRBJ1-1, the full variable domain reads DGGITQSPKYLFRKEGQNVTLSCEQNLNHDAMYWYRQDPGQGLRLIYYSQIVNDFQKGDIAEGYSVSREKKESFPLTVTSAQKNPTAFYLCASSMNGQNTEAFFGQGTRLTVV.

The chain links TRBV4-3 to TRBJ1-2; D is ambiguous. This CDR3 region has 15 residues. Trimming removed 1 base at V and 4 bases at J, with 13 bases between. CDR1 is LGHNA and CDR2 is YSLEER in the germline V gene. As DNA, the CDR3 is TGCGCCAGCAGCCAAGTCGAAGCAGCCATCTATGGCTACACCTTC. Its translation is CASSQVEAAIYGYTF.

The chain carries TRBV6-5 and TRBJ1-4; TRBD1 agrees at 7 bases. Germline V lookup: CDR1 MNHEY, CDR2 SVGAGI. V gave up 4 bases and J gave up 7 bases; unmatched junction bases: 9. The CDR3 totals 15 residues. The CDR3 nucleotides are TGTGCCAGCAGTTCGCCGGGACAGACTGGTGAAAAACTGTTTTTT. Its protein product is CASSSPGQTGEKLFF.

The chain employs TRBV25-1 and TRBJ1-6; D is undetermined. The V gene lost 9 bases and the J gene lost 5 bases, with 11 bases spanning the gap. There are 13 residues in the CDR3. Germline V gene sequence: CDR1 MGHDK, CDR2 SYGVNS. The CDR3 DNA reads TGTGCCAGTACACCCCAAAATAATTCACCCCTCCACTTT. It is translated as CASTPQNNSPLHF.

This clone was seen a handful of times. This chain links TRBV25-1 with TRBJ1-2, with 7 bases that match TRBD1. There are 13 residues in the CDR3. The V segment lost 5 bases and the J segment 8 bases; nucleotides outside the gene matches: 8. Looked up from germline, CDR1 is MGHDK and CDR2 is SYGVNS. The DNA for the CDR3 is TGTGCCAGCAGTCCGGCAGGGGGAGTAGGCTACACCTTC. It is translated as CASSPAGGVGYTF.

This rearrangement joins TRBV7-2 to TRBJ2-3; TRBD2 might be the D (6 bases). Germline assignment: CDR1 SGHTA and CDR2 FQGNSA. CDR3 length equals 15 residues. Trimming removed 0 bases at V and 2 bases at J, with 9 bases between. Written as DNA, the CDR3 is TGTGCCAGCAGCTTAGCCCTAGCGACCACAGATACGCAGTATTTT. Translated, it gives CASSLALATTDTQYF.

This clone was detected only once. The rearrangement uses TRBV19 and TRBJ2-4; a possible D gene is TRBD1 (5 bases). Germline CDR1 LNHDA, CDR2 SQIVND (reference sequence). The CDR3 is made up of 17 amino acids. V gave up 3 bases and J gave up 0 bases, with 15 bases separating them. The CDR3 loop reads CASSMLQGELAKNIQYF. The CDR3 nucleotides are TGTGCCAGTAGTATGCTCCAGGGCGAACTAGCCAAAAACATTCAGTACTTC.

This clone was observed a few times. The chain links TRBV11-2 to TRBJ1-6; D perhaps matches TRBD1 (5 bases). The germline V gene has CDR1 SGHAT and CDR2 FQNNGV. This CDR3 has 14 residues. Trimming left V 0 bases short and J 10 bases short, with 10 bases between. This CDR3 is CASSLDPGGSPLHF. The CDR3 DNA sequence: TGTGCCAGCAGCTTAGATCCGGGGGGATCACCCCTCCACTTT.

The V call is TRBV6-2 or TRBV6-3, the J call TRBJ2-7, with D possibly TRBD2 on 7 matching bases. The CDR3 length is 18 residues. Germline CDR1 MNHEY, CDR2 SVGEGT. Trimming left V 0 bases short and J 0 bases short, with 18 bases between. CDR3 DNA: TGTGCCAGCAGTTACTCGATTGGCGGGGGCCCCCTCTCCTACGAGCAGTACTTC. It translates to CASSYSIGGGPLSYEQYF.

There are a few counts of this clone. V is TRBV19 and J is TRBJ2-2, with D hard to call. V was pared by 1 base and J by 5 bases, with 8 bases between. Per germline, CDR1 LNHDA and CDR2 SQIVND (reference sequence). The CDR3 spans 14 residues. The CDR3 reads CASSIVGRTGELFF. In DNA, the CDR3 is TGTGCCAGTAGTATAGTAGGTCGGACCGGGGAGCTGTTTTTT.

In its sample, this clone was seen a few times. The chain employs TRBV13 and TRBJ2-6; no firm D call. Per the germline V gene, CDR1 is PRHDT and CDR2 is FYEKMQ (reference sequence). CDR3 length: 15 amino acids. Deletions cut 0 bases from V and 2 bases from J, with 5 bases between. The CDR3 protein is CASSLGLAGANVLTF. The CDR3 DNA follows: TGTGCCAGCAGCTTAGGTCTGGCTGGGGCCAACGTCCTGACTTTC. Together with reference TRBV13 and TRBJ2-6, the CDR3 gives the full variable domain: AAGVIQSPRHLIKEKRETATLKCYPIPRHDTVYWYQQGPGQDPQFLISFYEKMQSDKGSIPDRFSAQQFSDYHSELNMSSLELGDSALYFCASSLGLAGANVLTFGAGSRLTVL.

This clone was picked up one time. The rearrangement links TRBV5-1 to TRBJ2-7; 9 positions agree with TRBD2. The junction had 3 bases not matched to a gene; V was cut back by 0 bases and J by 2 bases. The CDR3 runs 15 residues. Germline V gene data show CDR1 as SGHRS and CDR2 as YFSETQ. The CDR3 is CASSLGTSATYEQYF. Here the CDR3 DNA reads TGCGCCAGCAGCTTGGGGACTAGCGCTACCTACGAGCAGTACTTC.

This chain joins TRBV21-1 and TRBJ2-7; TRBD2, as called in the table, went unchecked against the DNA. TRBV21-1 is a pseudogene locus. This CDR3 region has 16 residues. CDR3 nucleotide sequence: TGTGCCAGCAGCAAAGATTTTAGCATTAGCTCCTACGAGCAGTACTTC. Translated, it gives CASSKDFSISSYEQYF.

The J gene is TRBJ1-1, the V gene TRBV28; D is possibly TRBD1 (5 bases). The length of the CDR3 is 14 residues. The germline gives CDR1 MDHEN, CDR2 SYDVKM. V gave up 10 bases and J gave up 4 bases, with 19 bases separating them. This CDR3 is CATGGEVRSTEAFF. CDR3 nucleotides: TGTGCCACCGGGGGAGAGGTAAGGAGCACTGAAGCTTTCTTT.

The chain carries TRBV19 and TRBJ1-6, with D possibly being TRBD1 (6 bases). Trimming stripped 4 bases from V and 7 bases from J, with 8 bases between. Germline V gene sequence: CDR1 LNHDA, CDR2 SQIVND (reference sequence). CDR3 size: 13 residues. The CDR3 reads CASSNRVNSPLHF. The CDR3 DNA is TGTGCCAGTAGTAACAGGGTAAATTCACCCCTCCACTTT.

The chain is built from TRBV4-1 and TRBJ1-2; TRBD1 agrees at 8 bases. Germline lookup yields CDR1 MGHRA and CDR2 YSYEKL. CDR3 length: 15 residues. Germline trimming cut 4 bases from V and 3 bases from J; bases unmatched to any gene: 7. CDR3 sequence (DNA): TGCGCCAGCAGCCGTCAGGGGGCGAAAGACTATGGCTACACCTTC. Encoded protein: CASSRQGAKDYGYTF.

This chain uses TRBV2 with TRBJ2-1; 7 bases fit TRBD2. Germline assignment: CDR1 SNHLY and CDR2 FYNNEI. The V segment lost 8 bases and the J segment 3 bases; nucleotides outside the gene matches: 7. The CDR3 covers 14 residues. In DNA, the CDR3 is TGTGCCAGCGGGGTAGAGCGGGGCTACAATGAGCAGTTCTTC. This codes for CASGVERGYNEQFF.

The chain joins TRBV18 to TRBJ1-1; D unclear. V gave up 0 bases and J gave up 2 bases, with 7 bases separating them. Germline lookup yields CDR1 KGHSH and CDR2 LQKENI. The CDR3 loop spans 14 amino acids. In nucleotides, the CDR3 is TGTGCCAGCTCACCACCGTCCGTAAACACTGAAGCTTTCTTT. Its translation is CASSPPSVNTEAFF.

The chain joins TRBV4-3 to TRBJ1-6; 9 bases map to TRBD1. Germline CDR1 LGHNA, CDR2 YSLEER. J gave up 7 bases and V 1 base, and 2 bases lay outside the gene matches. The CDR3 is 15 amino acids. DNA for the CDR3: TGCGCCAGCAGCCAAGGGGACAGGGTCAATTCACCCCTCCACTTT. It encodes CASSQGDRVNSPLHF.

V is TRBV9 and J is TRBJ2-2, with 10 bases lining up with TRBD2. CDR3 size: 15 residues. J gave up 4 bases and V 4 bases, and 4 bases lay outside the gene matches. CDR1 is SGDLS, CDR2 YYNGEE, per germline. CDR3 bases: TGTGCCAGCAGCACACGACTAGCGGGCACCGGGGAGCTGTTTTTT. This translates into CASSTRLAGTGELFF.